This is a list of T cell receptor beta chains from one sample in a study of cytomegalovirus exposure and HLA in healthy donors. Sequenced by immunoSEQ multiplex PCR; TCRdb stores in-frame clones only, minus some. Among about 160,000 clones listed, roughly 95% were seen once. The material sequenced was PBMCs. Receptor source: a woman under 30 in good health and CMV-seronegative. The CDR3 runs from the conserved cysteine through the conserved F or W. The D gene is left open where the match is weak. A row's size may be missing; if present it is once, few, many or a size class.

j_gene: TRBJ2-7; v_gene: TRBV6-1; abundance: .; d_gene: .; CDR3nt: TGTGCCAGCAGTGAACCCGGGAATGAGCAGTACTTC; CDR3aa: CASSEPGNEQYF
j_gene: TRBJ1-1; v_gene: TRBV27; abundance: .; d_gene: TRBD1; CDR3nt: TGTGCCACCTTTATCAGGGGGAAGAACACTGAAGCTTTCTTT; CDR3aa: CATFIRGKNTEAFF
j_gene: TRBJ2-3; v_gene: TRBV6-1; abundance: .; d_gene: .; CDR3nt: TGTGCCAGCAGTGAAGCGCAGGCCCTGGATACGCAGTATTTT; CDR3aa: CASSEAQALDTQYF
j_gene: TRBJ2-6; v_gene: TRBV27; abundance: .; d_gene: .; CDR3nt: TGTGCCAGCAGTTTCCCCGTCTGGGCCCTGACTGGGGCCAACGTCCTGACTTTC; CDR3aa: CASSFPVWALTGANVLTF
j_gene: TRBJ2-7; v_gene: TRBV25-1; abundance: .; d_gene: .; CDR3nt: TGTGCCAGCAGGGGGGGCAGGGGGGCCTACGAGCAGTACTTC; CDR3aa: CASRGGRGAYEQYF
j_gene: TRBJ1-5; v_gene: TRBV27; abundance: .; d_gene: TRBD1; CDR3nt: TGTGCCAGCAGACACAGGGGAATAGGACAGCCCCAGCATTTT; CDR3aa: CASRHRGIGQPQHF
j_gene: TRBJ1-5; v_gene: TRBV7-9; abundance: .; d_gene: TRBD1; CDR3nt: TGTGCCAGCACCGGGACAGGGGAGAATCAGCCCCAGCATTTT; CDR3aa: CASTGTGENQPQHF
j_gene: TRBJ1-1; v_gene: TRBV5-6; abundance: once; d_gene: TRBD1; CDR3nt: TGTGCCAGCAGCTTGATAGACAGGGGAGAAAACACTGAAGCTTTCTTT; CDR3aa: CASSLIDRGENTEAFF
j_gene: TRBJ2-7; v_gene: TRBV19; abundance: .; d_gene: .; CDR3nt: TGTGCCAGTATATACCGGGGATCCTACGAGCAGTACTTC; CDR3aa: CASIYRGSYEQYF
j_gene: TRBJ1-2; v_gene: TRBV15; abundance: .; d_gene: .; CDR3nt: TGTGCCACCAGCAGAGACAGGAACTACTATGGCTACACCTTC; CDR3aa: CATSRDRNYYGYTF
j_gene: TRBJ1-3; v_gene: TRBV5-6; abundance: .; d_gene: .; CDR3nt: TGTGCCAGCAGCCCTGGACAAACCTCTGGAAACACCATATATTTT; CDR3aa: CASSPGQTSGNTIYF
j_gene: TRBJ2-1; v_gene: TRBV7-7; abundance: .; d_gene: .; CDR3nt: TGTGCTAGCAGCTTAGGAGTGCGGGGCGCCTCCTACAATGAGCAGTTCTTC; CDR3aa: CASSLGVRGASYNEQFF
j_gene: TRBJ2-3; v_gene: TRBV6-1; abundance: .; d_gene: TRBD2; CDR3nt: TGTGCCAGCAGTGTCAGCGGGGGGGCGATAAACACAGATACGCAGTATTTT; CDR3aa: CASSVSGGAINTDTQYF
j_gene: TRBJ2-1; v_gene: TRBV2; abundance: .; d_gene: .; CDR3nt: TGTGCCACTCTTGACAGGTACAATGAGCAGTTCTTC; CDR3aa: CATLDRYNEQFF
j_gene: TRBJ1-5; v_gene: TRBV2; abundance: .; d_gene: .; CDR3nt: TGTGCCAGCAGTGAAGCGCGAAGGGGCACTCAGCCCCAGCATTTT; CDR3aa: CASSEARRGTQPQHF
j_gene: TRBJ1-3; v_gene: TRBV30; abundance: .; d_gene: TRBD1; CDR3nt: TGTGCCTGGAGTCGGGACAGGATCTCTGGAAACACCATATATTTT; CDR3aa: CAWSRDRISGNTIYF
j_gene: TRBJ2-3; v_gene: TRBV7-2; abundance: .; d_gene: .; CDR3nt: TGTGCCAGCAGCCCCGTTCGATCGGGCACAGATACGCAGTATTTT; CDR3aa: CASSPVRSGTDTQYF
j_gene: TRBJ1-4; v_gene: TRBV9; abundance: .; d_gene: .; CDR3nt: TGTGCCAGCAGCGACTCGACAGAAAAACTGTTTTTT; CDR3aa: CASSDSTEKLFF
j_gene: TRBJ1-3; v_gene: TRBV11-2; abundance: once; d_gene: TRBD1; CDR3nt: TGTGCCAGCAGCGGCTCAGGGGGAAGCTCTGGAAACACCATATATTTT; CDR3aa: CASSGSGGSSGNTIYF
j_gene: TRBJ2-3; v_gene: TRBV19; abundance: once; d_gene: TRBD1; CDR3nt: TGTGCCAGTATGACAGGGCCCACAGATACGCAGTATTTT; CDR3aa: CASMTGPTDTQYF
j_gene: TRBJ1-6; v_gene: TRBV6-5; abundance: .; d_gene: TRBD1; CDR3nt: TGTGCCAGCGGGACAGGTCGAGAGTCACCCCTCCACTTT; CDR3aa: CASGTGRESPLHF
j_gene: TRBJ2-1; v_gene: TRBV7-8; abundance: .; d_gene: .; CDR3nt: TGTGCCAGCAGCGGCGCGGTGGATGACAATGAGCAGTTCTTC; CDR3aa: CASSGAVDDNEQFF
j_gene: TRBJ2-7; v_gene: TRBV29-1; abundance: .; d_gene: TRBD1; CDR3nt: TGCAGCGTTGCCTTAAAGGACAGGAGCTCCTACGAGCAGTACTTC; CDR3aa: CSVALKDRSSYEQYF
j_gene: TRBJ1-2; v_gene: TRBV4-2; abundance: .; d_gene: TRBD1; CDR3nt: TGTGCCAGCAGCCAAGGGTTAACAGGGGACTATGGCTACACCTTC; CDR3aa: CASSQGLTGDYGYTF
j_gene: TRBJ2-7; v_gene: TRBV27; abundance: few; d_gene: .; CDR3nt: TGTGCCAGCAGTTTGGTACACACCGCTTCTTACTACGAGCAGTACTTC; CDR3aa: CASSLVHTASYYEQYF
j_gene: TRBJ1-2; v_gene: TRBV9; abundance: .; d_gene: TRBD1; CDR3nt: TGTGCCAGCAGCGCCGGACAGGCAGGGGGCTACACCTTC; CDR3aa: CASSAGQAGGYTF
j_gene: TRBJ2-7; v_gene: TRBV13; abundance: .; d_gene: TRBD2; CDR3nt: TGTGCCAGCAGCTCGGGACTAGCGGGGGGGCAATCCTACGAGCAGTACTTC; CDR3aa: CASSSGLAGGQSYEQYF
j_gene: TRBJ2-7; v_gene: TRBV11-3; abundance: .; d_gene: TRBD1; CDR3nt: TGTGCCAGCAGCTTAGATCGGGACAGGCCAGAATCCTACGAGCAGTACTTC; CDR3aa: CASSLDRDRPESYEQYF
j_gene: TRBJ1-5; v_gene: TRBV19; abundance: .; d_gene: TRBD1; CDR3nt: TGTGCCAGTAGCACCGGGACAGGGGCAGGCCAGCCCCAGCATTTT; CDR3aa: CASSTGTGAGQPQHF
j_gene: TRBJ1-2; v_gene: TRBV15; abundance: .; d_gene: TRBD1; CDR3nt: TGTGCCACCAGCGGCAACAGGGGGATGAGCTATGGCTACACCTTC; CDR3aa: CATSGNRGMSYGYTF
j_gene: TRBJ2-2; v_gene: TRBV6-1; abundance: .; d_gene: .; CDR3nt: TGTGCCAGCACCATCCTAGCTTTCACCGGGGAGCTGTTTTTT; CDR3aa: CASTILAFTGELFF
j_gene: TRBJ2-1; v_gene: TRBV2; abundance: .; d_gene: .; CDR3nt: TGTGCCAGCAGTCAGATCCTCATTAATGAGCAGTTCTTC; CDR3aa: CASSQILINEQFF
j_gene: TRBJ2-7; v_gene: TRBV6-5; abundance: once; d_gene: TRBD1; CDR3nt: TGTGCCAGCAGTCCCGGGACAGGGCTTTCCTACGAGCAGTACTTC; CDR3aa: CASSPGTGLSYEQYF
j_gene: TRBJ2-7; v_gene: TRBV27; abundance: .; d_gene: TRBD1; CDR3nt: TGTGCCAGCAGTTCCAAGAGAACGACAGGGTGGTCCTACGAGCAGTACTTC; CDR3aa: CASSSKRTTGWSYEQYF
j_gene: TRBJ1-5; v_gene: TRBV18; abundance: .; d_gene: TRBD1; CDR3nt: TGTGCCAGCTCACCCGACAGGGCCCCCAATCAGCCCCAGCATTTT; CDR3aa: CASSPDRAPNQPQHF
j_gene: TRBJ2-3; v_gene: TRBV5-1; abundance: few; d_gene: .; CDR3nt: TGCGCCAGCAGCTCTCTAGAGCTCGTGGATACGCAGTATTTT; CDR3aa: CASSSLELVDTQYF
j_gene: TRBJ2-1; v_gene: TRBV25-1; abundance: once; d_gene: TRBD2; CDR3nt: TGTGCCAGCAGTGGACTAGCGGGGGTCAATGAGCAGTTCTTC; CDR3aa: CASSGLAGVNEQFF
j_gene: TRBJ2-1; v_gene: TRBV10-3; abundance: .; d_gene: TRBD2; CDR3nt: TGTGCCATCAGTGGGGGGGGTCAGCGTGATGAGCAGTTCTTC; CDR3aa: CAISGGGQRDEQFF
j_gene: TRBJ2-1; v_gene: TRBV18; abundance: .; d_gene: .; CDR3nt: TGTGCCAGCTCACCGACTAGCTACAATGAGCAGTTCTTC; CDR3aa: CASSPTSYNEQFF